These 24 T cell receptor beta chains were all obtained from the same sample, sequenced in a study of blood T cell repertoires in COVID-19. Profiling relied on immunoSEQ multiplex PCR, and the TCRdb table lists in-frame clones only, not all of them. The table includes approximately 220,000 clones, around 91% detected once. Material: PBMCs or T cells enriched from blood (not recorded which). Receptors were obtained from a young man who had been exposed to COVID-19.

The V gene is TRBV19, the J gene TRBJ1-5; D possibly corresponds to TRBD1 (6 bases). This CDR3 has 13 amino acids. V lost 8 bases to trimming and J lost 6 bases, with 14 bases between them. Per the germline V gene, CDR1 is LNHDA and CDR2 is SQIVND (reference sequence). The CDR3 reads CASEGGGVQPQHF. The CDR3 coding sequence is TGTGCCAGTGAGGGAGGGGGGGTTCAGCCCCAGCATTTT. The entire variable domain, with the rest obtained from reference TRBV19 and TRBJ1-5, is as follows: DGGITQSPKYLFRKEGQNVTLSCEQNLNHDAMYWYRQDPGQGLRLIYYSQIVNDFQKGDIAEGYSVSREKKESFPLTVTSAQKNPTAFYLCASEGGGVQPQHFGDGTRLSIL.

V usage is TRBV5-1 and J usage is TRBJ1-6, with D perhaps TRBD1 (6 bases). Germline loops: CDR1 SGHRS, CDR2 YFSETQ. The CDR3 has 17 amino acids. Between the trimmed V and J ends, which lost 1 base and 6 bases, there was a span of 17 bases. CDR3 DNA: TGCGCCAGCAGCTTGCGCGACAGGACTTACTCTAATTCACCCCTCCACTTT. The encoded protein is CASSLRDRTYSNSPLHF.

V gene TRBV27 combines with J gene TRBJ2-7; TRBD1 matches 9 bases. Germline assignment: CDR1 MNHEY and CDR2 SMNVEV (reference sequence). The V gene end was trimmed by 6 bases and the J gene end by 4 bases; junction bases not matched to a gene: 7. The CDR3 is made up of 14 amino acids. This CDR3 reads CASSLYRGRYEQYF. The CDR3 coding sequence is TGTGCCAGCAGCCTATACAGGGGGCGATACGAGCAGTACTTC.

This chain links TRBV6-2 or TRBV6-3 with TRBJ2-2, with D possibly being TRBD2 (7 bases). Trimming shortened V by 1 base and J by 7 bases, and 16 bases separated the two germline ends. The CDR3 extends over 16 amino acids. Germline V gene lookup returns CDR1 MNHEY and CDR2 SVGEGT. The CDR3 spells CASSYWRGPSGGELFF. CDR3 coding DNA: TGTGCCAGCAGTTACTGGCGGGGGCCCAGCGGCGGGGAGCTGTTTTTT.

CDR3 in DNA: TGCGCCAGCAGTATTGGGACAGTCGATGAGCAGTTCTTC. Translating it yields CASSIGTVDEQFF. This chain links TRBV10-2 with TRBJ2-1, with 7 bases identical to TRBD1. Trimming cost V 5 bases and J 8 bases; bases outside gene matches: 6. The CDR3 sequence is 13 residues long. From germline, CDR1 is WSHSY and CDR2 SAAADI.

The gene calls are TRBV3-1 (or the pseudogene TRBV3-2) and TRBJ2-5; the D gene is possibly TRBD1 (5 bases). CDR1 and CDR2 (germline): LGHDT, YNNKEL (reference sequence). Between the trimmed V and J ends, which lost 0 bases and 4 bases, there was a span of 15 bases. The CDR3 covers 16 residues. CDR3 nucleotide sequence: TGTGCCAGCAGCCAAGATCCCATAAGGGGCGCAGAGACCCAGTACTTC. This sequence encodes CASSQDPIRGAETQYF.

This chain links TRBV11-2 with TRBJ2-1; D perhaps matches TRBD1 (6 bases). With 3 bases removed from V and 9 bases from J, the gap between germline ends came to 21 bases. The CDR3 spans 16 residues. Germline V gene data show CDR1 as SGHAT and CDR2 as FQNNGV. CDR3 loop: CASSFLGGGGRGEQFF. In DNA, the CDR3 is TGTGCCAGCAGCTTTTTAGGGGGTGGGGGCCGAGGTGAGCAGTTCTTC.

This rearrangement joins TRBV5-6 to TRBJ2-3; possibly TRBD2 for D (5 bases). V gave up 0 bases and J gave up 2 bases, with 13 bases separating them. The CDR3 sequence is 16 residues long. CDR1 and CDR2 from the germline V gene are SGHDT and YYEEEE. The CDR3 region has the DNA TGTGCCAGCAGCTTGGCCGGGGTCGGAAACACAGATACGCAGTATTTT. This encodes CASSLAGVGNTDTQYF.

The chain has TRBV7-9 and TRBJ1-2, with D perhaps matching TRBD1 (5 bases). The CDR3 runs to 13 residues. Trimming shortened V by 2 bases and J by 4 bases, and 8 bases separated the two germline ends. The germline CDR1 and CDR2 sequences are SEHNR and FQNEAQ (reference sequence). The CDR3 DNA reads TGTGCCAGCAGCTTAAGACAGCTCTATGGCTACACCTTC. Translating gives CASSLRQLYGYTF.

The chain carries TRBV27 and TRBJ1-2; D gene ambiguous. The CDR3 length is 14 residues. Germline values: CDR1 MNHEY, CDR2 SMNVEV (reference sequence). The germline V and J ends were trimmed by 4 bases and 6 bases, with 15 bases remaining between them. CDR3 nucleotides: TGTGCCAGCAGTTCGGCAGCTCGAGGGAATGGCTACACCTTC. This gives the protein CASSSAARGNGYTF.

The rearrangement uses TRBV12-3 or TRBV12-4 and TRBJ1-2; 8 bases are shared with TRBD1. V was clipped by 3 bases and J by 7 bases; unmatched bases: 4. The CDR3 loop spans 13 amino acids. CDR3 DNA: TGTGCCAGCAGTTTGGACAGGGTTAGTGGCTACACCTTC. Its translation is CASSLDRVSGYTF.

As for this clone: Different DNA sequences within this sample yield the same CDR3. The chain has TRBV18 and TRBJ1-2; TRBD1 agrees at 7 bases. The J segment lost 2 bases and the V segment lost 6 bases, leaving 3 bases of the junction unmatched. Germline V gene lookup returns CDR1 KGHSH and CDR2 LQKENI. This CDR3 comprises 13 residues. CDR3 DNA sequence: TGTGCCAGCTCTCCGGGACAGAACTATGGCTACACCTTC. It specifies CASSPGQNYGYTF.

This clone is a singleton in its sample. J is TRBJ2-3 and V is TRBV3-1 (or the pseudogene TRBV3-2), with 11 bases fitting TRBD2. This CDR3 spans 15 amino acids. The germline gives CDR1 LGHDT, CDR2 YNNKEL (reference sequence). J gave up 5 bases and V 1 base, and 2 bases lay outside the gene matches. Here the CDR3 DNA reads TGTGCCAGCAGCCAAGCACTAGCGGGGGAAGATACGCAGTATTTT. This sequence encodes CASSQALAGEDTQYF.

V is TRBV23-1 and J is TRBJ1-6, with 8 bases identical to TRBD1. TRBV23-1 carries the ORF label, with uncertain function. Germline trimming cut 2 bases from V and 4 bases from J; bases unmatched to any gene: 7. This CDR3 spans 17 amino acids. The CDR3 reads CASSQPDRGEYNSPLHF. The CDR3 DNA is TGCGCCAGCAGTCAACCCGACAGGGGTGAGTATAATTCACCCCTCCACTTT.

The chain recombines TRBV4-1 with TRBJ1-1; 7 bases fit TRBD1. J gave up 3 bases and V 5 bases, and 6 bases lay outside the gene matches. The CDR3 length is 14 residues. The V gene's germline CDR1 is MGHRA and CDR2 YSYEKL. The CDR3 reads CASSLGGADTEAFF. The DNA for the CDR3 is TGCGCCAGCAGCTTAGGGGGCGCCGACACTGAAGCTTTCTTT.

V and J are TRBV10-3 and TRBJ1-2; 10 bases line up with TRBD1. Trimming at V came to 6 bases and at J to 3 bases, leaving 7 bases not matched to a gene. The CDR3 has 15 residues. The germline V gene has CDR1 ENHRY and CDR2 SYGVKD. CDR3 sequence: CAIRDFGQGDYGYTF. CDR3 sequence (DNA): TGTGCCATCAGAGACTTCGGACAGGGGGACTATGGCTACACCTTC.

J is TRBJ2-1 and V is TRBV14, with unresolved D. CDR1 is SGHDN and CDR2 is FVKESK in the germline V gene. This CDR3 is 12 amino acids long. Trimming shortened V by 3 bases and J by 8 bases, and 8 bases separated the two germline ends. CDR3 DNA sequence: TGTGCCAGCAGCCATCTCAGGCATGAGCAGTTCTTC. It is translated as CASSHLRHEQFF.

V is TRBV18 and J is TRBJ2-5, with no clear D. Trimming took 9 bases from V and 5 from J, leaving 13 bases between them. The CDR3 totals 12 residues. Germline V gene sequence: CDR1 KGHSH, CDR2 LQKENI. The DNA of the CDR3 is TGTGCCAGTACGAAGGAGACGGAGACCCAGTACTTC. It yields the protein CASTKETETQYF.

This clone occurred a few times. The rearrangement links TRBV19 to TRBJ1-5; D gene unclear. The germline V gene has CDR1 LNHDA and CDR2 SQIVND (reference sequence). The ends were cut back, 6 bases at V and 11 bases at J, with 17 bases in the middle. This CDR3 comprises 13 residues. The CDR3: CASRPDRGAAQHF. CDR3 sequence (DNA): TGTGCCAGTAGACCTGACCGAGGCGCCGCCCAGCATTTT. Filled out from reference TRBV19 and TRBJ1-5, the complete variable domain reads DGGITQSPKYLFRKEGQNVTLSCEQNLNHDAMYWYRQDPGQGLRLIYYSQIVNDFQKGDIAEGYSVSREKKESFPLTVTSAQKNPTAFYLCASRPDRGAAQHFGDGTRLSIL.

Only a few counts were recorded for this clone. This chain connects TRBV27 to TRBJ1-2; TRBD1 aligns across 7 bases. CDR3 length equals 14 residues. CDR1 and CDR2 (germline): MNHEY, SMNVEV (reference sequence). The V segment lost 3 bases and the J segment 6 bases; nucleotides outside the gene matches: 7. The CDR3 DNA reads as TGTGCCAGCAGTTTTTCAGGGGGAGGCGATGGCTACACCTTC. It codes for CASSFSGGGDGYTF.

The J gene is TRBJ1-1, the V gene TRBV9; D not certain. CDR3 length: 17 residues. The germline CDR1 and CDR2 sequences are SGDLS and YYNGEE. The V and J ends lost 2 bases and 0 bases respectively, with 17 bases between them. CDR3 region: CASSVGETRILNTEAFF. The CDR3 nucleotides are TGTGCCAGCAGCGTTGGGGAGACTCGCATTCTGAACACTGAAGCTTTCTTT.

The chain couples TRBV16 to TRBJ2-3, with a tentative D call TRBD2 (6 bases). Germline assignment: CDR1 KGHSY and CDR2 FQNENV. The CDR3 has 14 residues. V lost 9 bases and J lost 4, with 17 bases in between. This CDR3 is CASFPGLRADTQYF. DNA for the CDR3: TGTGCCAGTTTTCCGGGACTCCGCGCAGATACGCAGTATTTT.

The chain combines TRBV10-3 with TRBJ1-1, with 7 bases fitting TRBD1. Looked up from germline, CDR1 is ENHRY and CDR2 is SYGVKD. V dropped 4 bases and J dropped 3; count of bases not matched to a gene: 11. This CDR3 comprises 16 residues. CDR3 in DNA: TGTGCCATCAGTGGGGATGGGGACAGTCCGGACACTGAAGCTTTCTTT. It yields the protein CAISGDGDSPDTEAFF.

The chain couples TRBV27 to TRBJ1-1, with D unresolved. Germline V gene lookup returns CDR1 MNHEY and CDR2 SMNVEV (reference sequence). This CDR3 is 14 amino acids long. Deletions cut 3 bases from V and 1 base from J, with 9 bases between. Written as DNA, the CDR3 is TGTGCCAGCAGTTTTCTTCCAGGGAACACTGAAGCTTTCTTT. It translates to CASSFLPGNTEAFF.